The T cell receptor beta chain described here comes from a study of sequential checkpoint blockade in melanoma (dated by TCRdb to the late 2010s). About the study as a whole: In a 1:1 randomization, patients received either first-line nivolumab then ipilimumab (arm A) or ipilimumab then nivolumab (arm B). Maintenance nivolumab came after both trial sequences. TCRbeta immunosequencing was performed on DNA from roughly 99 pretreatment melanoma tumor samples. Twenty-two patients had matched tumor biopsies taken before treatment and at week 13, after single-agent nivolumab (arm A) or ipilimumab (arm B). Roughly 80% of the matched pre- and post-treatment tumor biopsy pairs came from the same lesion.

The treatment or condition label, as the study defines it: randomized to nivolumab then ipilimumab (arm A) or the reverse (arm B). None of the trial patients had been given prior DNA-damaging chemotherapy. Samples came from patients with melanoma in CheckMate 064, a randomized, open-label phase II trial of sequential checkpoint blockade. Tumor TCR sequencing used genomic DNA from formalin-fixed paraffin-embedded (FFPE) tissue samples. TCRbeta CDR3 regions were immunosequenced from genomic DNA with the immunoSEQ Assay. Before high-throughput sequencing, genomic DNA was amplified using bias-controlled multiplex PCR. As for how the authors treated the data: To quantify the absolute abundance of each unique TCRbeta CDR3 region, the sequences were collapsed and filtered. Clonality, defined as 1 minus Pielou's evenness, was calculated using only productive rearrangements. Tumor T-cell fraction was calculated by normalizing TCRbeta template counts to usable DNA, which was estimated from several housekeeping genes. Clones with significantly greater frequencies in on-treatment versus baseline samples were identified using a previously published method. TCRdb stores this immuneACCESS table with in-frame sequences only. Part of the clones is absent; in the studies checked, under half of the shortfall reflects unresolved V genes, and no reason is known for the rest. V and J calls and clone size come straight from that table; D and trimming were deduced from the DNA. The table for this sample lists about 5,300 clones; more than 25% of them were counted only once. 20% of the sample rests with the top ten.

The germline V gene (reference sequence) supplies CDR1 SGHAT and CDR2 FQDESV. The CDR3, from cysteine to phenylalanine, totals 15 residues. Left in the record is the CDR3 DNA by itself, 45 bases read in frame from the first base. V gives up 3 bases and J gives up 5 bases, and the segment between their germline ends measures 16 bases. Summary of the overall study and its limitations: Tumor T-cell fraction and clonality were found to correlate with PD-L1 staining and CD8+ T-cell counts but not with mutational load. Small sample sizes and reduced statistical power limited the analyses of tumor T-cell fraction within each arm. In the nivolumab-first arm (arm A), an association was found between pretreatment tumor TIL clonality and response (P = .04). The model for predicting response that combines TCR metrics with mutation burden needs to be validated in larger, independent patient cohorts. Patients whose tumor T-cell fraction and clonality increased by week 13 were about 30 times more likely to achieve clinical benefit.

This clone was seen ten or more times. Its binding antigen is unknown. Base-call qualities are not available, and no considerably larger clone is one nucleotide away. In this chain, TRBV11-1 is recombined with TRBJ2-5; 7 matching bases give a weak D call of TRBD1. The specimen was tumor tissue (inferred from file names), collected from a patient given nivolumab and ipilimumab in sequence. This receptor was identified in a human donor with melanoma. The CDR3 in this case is CASSLAEAGGETQYF. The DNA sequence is TGTGCCAGCAGCTTGGCCGAGGCAGGGGGGGAGACCCAGTACTTC.